This T cell receptor beta chain was documented in a study of blood T cell repertoires in COVID-19. Method: immunoSEQ multiplex PCR; TCRdb's copy keeps in-frame clones and lacks some. The table shows 100,000 or so clones, with 87% occurring only once. The length of the CDR3 is 12 residues. The germline gives CDR1 MDHEN, CDR2 SYDVKM. The germline V and J ends were trimmed by 7 bases and 8 bases, with 11 bases remaining between them. This TCR came from a woman aged 25 to 39 with acute or convalescent COVID-19. Material: peripheral blood. The chain combines TRBV28 with TRBJ1-4; a weak D match, TRBD1 (5 bases). The CDR3 nucleotides read TGTGCCAGCACCACAGGAACCGAAAAACTGTTTTTT. Amino acid sequence: CASTTGTEKLFF. Together with reference TRBV28 and TRBJ1-4, the CDR3 gives the full variable domain: DVKVTQSSRYLVKRTGEKVFLECVQDMDHENMFWYRQDPGLGLRLIYFSYDVKMKEKGDIPEGYSVSREKKERFSLILESASTNQTSMYLCASTTGTEKLFFGSGTQLSVL.